These 8 T cell receptor beta chains share one sample of origin, sequenced in a study of shared clonotypes between healthy human individuals. TCRdb's table, derived via immunoSEQ multiplex PCR, lists solely in-frame clones and lacks some. The sample includes approximately 840,000 clones, just over 95% of them seen just once. In the naive CD8 group, cells lacked CD45RO and were positively selected for CCR7, so terminally differentiated effector memory CD45RA+ cells were left out. Sequencing used naive CD8+ T cells sorted from blood. The receptor set was obtained from a man aged 25-40 years in good health.

The chain joins TRBV2 to TRBJ2-7, with D perhaps assigned TRBD1 or TRBD2 (5 bases each). Trimming took 7 bases from V and 2 from J, leaving 18 bases between them. Germline V gene lookup returns CDR1 SNHLY and CDR2 FYNNEI. The CDR3 is 15 amino acids. CDR3 DNA: TGTGCCAGCAAGGAGTCCCCGGGGACCCCCTACGAGCAGTACTTC. Translated, it gives CASKESPGTPYEQYF.

This chain uses TRBV28 with TRBJ1-2, with D unclear. The CDR3 contains 13 residues. Trimming pared 3 bases from V and 5 bases from J, leaving 10 bases between. CDR1 MDHEN and CDR2 SYDVKM come from the germline V gene. This CDR3 reads CASSLWGSYGYTF. The CDR3 nucleotides read TGTGCCAGCAGTTTGTGGGGTTCATATGGCTACACCTTC.

The rearrangement joins TRBV4-1 to TRBJ2-7; 9 nucleotides align to TRBD1. Unmatched junction bases numbered 8, after V lost 3 bases and J lost 5 bases. The CDR3 has 15 amino acids. Germline CDR1 is MGHRA and CDR2 is YSYEKL. The CDR3 loop is CASSQGQGTSHEQYF. CDR3 in DNA: TGCGCCAGCAGCCAGGGACAGGGAACTTCACACGAGCAGTACTTC.

The chain combines TRBV2 with TRBJ1-1, with D tentatively TRBD1 (5 bases). The CDR3 covers 10 residues. V dropped 7 bases and J dropped 8 bases, with 8 bases sitting between them. CDR1 SNHLY and CDR2 FYNNEI come from the germline V gene. The CDR3 loop reads CASTTGEAFF. Written as DNA, the CDR3 is TGTGCCAGCACCACAGGAGAAGCTTTCTTT.

This rearrangement joins TRBV30 to TRBJ2-7; no clear D gene. Germline CDR1 and CDR2: GTSNPN and SVGIG (reference sequence). CDR3 length: 13 residues. V was cut by 2 bases and J by 3 bases, with 11 bases left in between. The DNA of the CDR3 is TGTGCCTGGAGTCAGGTGTTCGGCTACGAGCAGTACTTC. Residues: CAWSQVFGYEQYF.

The rearrangement joins TRBV7-9 to TRBJ1-4, with D unclear. The CDR3 loop spans 12 amino acids. The germline V gene encodes CDR1 SEHNR and CDR2 FQNEAQ (reference sequence). V was pared by 0 bases and J by 12 bases, with 8 bases between. DNA of the CDR3: TGTGCCAGCAGCTTAGCGGGTGGGGAACTGTTTTTT. Its translation is CASSLAGGELFF.

The chain is built from TRBV28 and TRBJ2-2, with TRBD1 identical over 10 bases. Germline V gene data show CDR1 as MDHEN and CDR2 as SYDVKM. This CDR3 is 14 amino acids long. V was pared by 8 bases and J by 7 bases, with 7 bases of the junction left unmatched. The CDR3 loop is CASRRTGGIGELFF. The CDR3 bases are TGTGCCAGCCGCAGGACAGGGGGGATCGGGGAGCTGTTTTTT.

This clone came up once. The sample holds other DNA sequences that translate to the same CDR3. This chain connects TRBV7-9 to TRBJ2-7; D gene ambiguous. The germline V gene has CDR1 SEHNR and CDR2 FQNEAQ (reference sequence). V lost 1 base to trimming and J lost 3 bases, with 7 bases between them. This CDR3 has 13 residues. The DNA for the CDR3 is TGTGCCAGCAGCTTAGTGGGTGACTACGAGCAGTACTTC. It yields the protein CASSLVGDYEQYF.